The present entry profiles one TCR beta chain with its context. The antigen is unknown. The data were obtained in a study of PD-1 blockade in classical Hodgkin lymphoma. Study results and limitations: A reduction in baseline TCR diversity was reportedly seen in newly diagnosed patients relative to healthy donors.

Clones were sequenced by immunoSEQ multiplex PCR, and TCRdb holds only the in-frame ones, with some missing. Of 15,000 to 20,000 clones listed, about 68% are singletons. Time point indicated: cycle 4 day 1 (C4D1), after less than 7 weeks of nivolumab. Every patient was affected by relapse after autologous stem cell transplantation, while exposure to brentuximab vedotin was not uniform. Using magnetic negative selection, the CD4+ T cells were separated out of thawed PBMCs. The source is a human donor with classical Hodgkin lymphoma. The input for sequencing was CD4+ T cells from blood, taken before the fourth cycle of nivolumab.

CDR3 in amino acids: CAWSVPTSGFYNEQFF. The CDR3 DNA reads TGTGCCTGGAGTGTCCCCACTAGCGGGTTTTACAATGAGCAGTTCTTC. V gene TRBV30 combines with J gene TRBJ2-1; TRBD2 aligns across 9 bases. The germline CDR1 and CDR2 sequences are GTSNPN and SVGIG (reference sequence). V was clipped by 0 bases and J by 4 bases; unmatched bases: 7. This CDR3 has 16 amino acids. The complete variable domain, with remaining parts taken from reference TRBV30 and TRBJ2-1, reads SQTIHQWPATLVQPVGSPLSLECTVEGTSNPNLYWYRQAAGRGLQLLFYSVGIGQISSEVPQNLSASRPQDRQFILSSKKLLLSDSGFYLCAWSVPTSGFYNEQFFGPGTRLTVL.